This paragraph reports one T cell receptor (beta chain). Libraries were prepared by immunoSEQ multiplex PCR; TCRdb keeps only in-frame clonotypes and omits some of them. The sample has about 350,000 clones, about 89% seen once. This sample is drawn from a study of blood T cell repertoires in COVID-19. This CDR3 has 16 amino acids. Unmatched junction bases numbered 8, after V lost 2 bases and J lost 5 bases. From germline, CDR1 is KGHSH and CDR2 LQKENI. This sequence was found in a woman aged 50 to 60 with COVID-19, enrolled during active disease. V usage is TRBV18 and J usage is TRBJ2-2; 7 bases fit TRBD1. The specimen sequenced was peripheral blood. The CDR3 loop is CASSPARQGGTGELFF. CDR3 DNA: TGTGCCAGCTCACCAGCGCGACAGGGTGGGACCGGGGAGCTGTTTTTT.